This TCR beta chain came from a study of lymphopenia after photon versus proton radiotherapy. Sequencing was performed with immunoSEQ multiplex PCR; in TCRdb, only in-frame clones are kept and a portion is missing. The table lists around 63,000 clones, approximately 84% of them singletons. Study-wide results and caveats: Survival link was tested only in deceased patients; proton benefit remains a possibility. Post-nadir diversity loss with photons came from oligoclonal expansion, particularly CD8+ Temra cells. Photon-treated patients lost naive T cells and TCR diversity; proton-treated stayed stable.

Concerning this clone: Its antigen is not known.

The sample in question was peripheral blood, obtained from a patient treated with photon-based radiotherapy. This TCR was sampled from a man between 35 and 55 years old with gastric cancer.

This CDR3 reads CSVGGTGFTGELFF. The CDR3 region has the DNA TGCAGCGTTGGCGGGACAGGGTTTACCGGGGAGCTGTTTTTT. V gene TRBV29-1 combines with J gene TRBJ2-2; the match to TRBD1 covers 9 bases. V lost 4 bases, J lost 5 bases, and 5 bases stayed unmatched. The CDR3 sequence is 14 residues long. Germline V CDR1 and CDR2: SQVTM, ANQGSEA.